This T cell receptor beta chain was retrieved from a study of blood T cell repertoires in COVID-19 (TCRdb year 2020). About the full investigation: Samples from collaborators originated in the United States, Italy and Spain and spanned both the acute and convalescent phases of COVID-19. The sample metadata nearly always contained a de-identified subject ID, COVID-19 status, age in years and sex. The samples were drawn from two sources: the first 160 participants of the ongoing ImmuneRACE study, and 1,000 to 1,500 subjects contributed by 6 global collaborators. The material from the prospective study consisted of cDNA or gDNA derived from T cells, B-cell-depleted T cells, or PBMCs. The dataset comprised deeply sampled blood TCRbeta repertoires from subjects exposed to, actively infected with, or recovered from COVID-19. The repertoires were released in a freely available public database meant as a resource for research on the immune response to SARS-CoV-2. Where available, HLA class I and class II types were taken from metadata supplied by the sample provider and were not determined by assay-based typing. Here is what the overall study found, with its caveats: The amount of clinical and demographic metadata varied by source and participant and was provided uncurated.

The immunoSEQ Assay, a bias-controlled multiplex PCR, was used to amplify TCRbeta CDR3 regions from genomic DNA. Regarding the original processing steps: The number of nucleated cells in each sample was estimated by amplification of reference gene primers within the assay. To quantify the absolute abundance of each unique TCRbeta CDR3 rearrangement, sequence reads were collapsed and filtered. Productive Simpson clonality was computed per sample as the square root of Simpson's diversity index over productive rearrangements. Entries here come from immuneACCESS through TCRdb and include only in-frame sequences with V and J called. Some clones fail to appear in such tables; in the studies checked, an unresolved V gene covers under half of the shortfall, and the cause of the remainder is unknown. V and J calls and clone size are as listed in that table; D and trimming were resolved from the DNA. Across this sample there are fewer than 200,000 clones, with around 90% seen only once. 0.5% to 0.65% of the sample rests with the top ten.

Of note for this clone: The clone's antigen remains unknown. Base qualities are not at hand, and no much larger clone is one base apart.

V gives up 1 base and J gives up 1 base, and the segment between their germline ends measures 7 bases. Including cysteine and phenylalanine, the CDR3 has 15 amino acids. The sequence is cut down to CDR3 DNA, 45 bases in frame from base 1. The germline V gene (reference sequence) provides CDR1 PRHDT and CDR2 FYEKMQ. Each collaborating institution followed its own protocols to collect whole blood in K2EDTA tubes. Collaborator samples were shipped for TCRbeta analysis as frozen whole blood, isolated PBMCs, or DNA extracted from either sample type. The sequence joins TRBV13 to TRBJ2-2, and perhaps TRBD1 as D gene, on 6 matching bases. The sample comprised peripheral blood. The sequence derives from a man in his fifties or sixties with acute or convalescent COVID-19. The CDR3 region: CASSLEDRNTGELFF. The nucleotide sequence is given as TGTGCCAGCAGCTTAGAGGACAGGAACACCGGGGAGCTGTTTTTT.